This TCR beta chain was retrieved from a study of tumor-infiltrating lymphocytes in primary liver carcinoma. The overall study: The patient population consisted of men and women between 30 and 69 years of age. Tumor stage was T1-T3 N0M0, and tumor size was about 4 to 11 cm across. Study results and limitations: Tumor top-250-clone fractions significantly exceeded those of blood (p = 0.039).

Germline DNA was extracted too, while blood RNA derived from unsorted whole blood. Prior to the surgical procedure, around 4.3 milliliters of peripheral blood were collected. Priming with a constant-region primer yielded TCR beta cDNA from 400 to 500 ng total RNA. Slightly modified ARM-PCR served as the procedure for the TCR beta libraries. These libraries came from three rounds of nested multiplex PCR. PCR rounds one and two used TRBV1-TRBV30 forward primers with a C-beta reverse primer for approximately 10 cycles each. TCRdb passed the multiplex PCR reads through MiXCR, listing each CDR3 protein once. The sample holds about 180,000 distinct CDR3 sequences; roughly three fifths are singletons and the top ten take about 70%. CDR3 length: 16 residues. Germline CDR1 reads SGHAT; CDR2 reads FQNNGV. Details on this clonotype: Its antigen is currently unknown. Just one base apart from a much larger clone, this may be a read error.

This TCR came from a man aged 35 to 55 with primary liver carcinoma and hepatitis B virus infection. The chain couples TRBV11-2 to TRBJ2-3; D may be TRBD1 (6 bases). Material for sequencing was peripheral blood. The CDR3 coding sequence is TGTGCCAGCAGCTTAGGGACAGCACGAAGCACAGATACGCGGTATTTT. As protein: CASSLGTARSTDTRYF.